This note documents a single TCR beta chain sequence. Its antigen is still unknown. The record originates from a study of blood T cells in healthy people across ages. The CDR3 contains 14 residues. With 1 base removed from V and 6 bases from J, the gap between germline ends came to 13 bases. Combining a sample-barcoded 5' primer with a J-beta primer mix, a second PCR ran for about 6 to 12 cycles. Through a template-switch adaptor with 12 random nucleotides, each cDNA molecule received a tag. TCRdb reanalysed the 5' RACE reads using MiXCR and keeps one entry per CDR3 protein. The sample has 1.5 million to 2 million distinct CDR3 sequences, roughly 27% seen once. Study outcomes and limitations: The study lacked donor CMV status, which possibly confounded expanded clonotype changes. Per million T cells, TCR beta diversity dropped roughly linearly as age increased.

This receptor was identified in a woman between 25 and 40 years old in good health. The sequenced material came from blood. This sequence joins TRBV12-3 or TRBV12-4 and TRBJ2-7, with D possibly being TRBD2 (5 bases). CDR3 sequence reads: CASSLVLVKREQYF. CDR3 sequence (DNA): TGTGCCAGCAGTTTAGTACTAGTCAAGCGCGAGCAGTACTTC.